This TCR beta chain originates from a study of cytomegalovirus exposure and HLA in healthy donors. Study as a whole: An analysis done earlier identified 90 million to 120 million unique TCR beta sequences from about 179 million T cells.

Study findings and constraints: The study recorded 150 to 200 TCR beta chains that were cytomegalovirus-associated.

Both 60 Vbeta primers and 13 Jbeta primers went into the PCR. Generated by immunoSEQ multiplex PCR, the TCRdb table keeps only in-frame clones and is missing some. The sample consists of 180,000 or so clones, around 80% of them appearing once. This clone was detected a few times. Antigen: not known. Looked up from germline, CDR1 is LNHDA and CDR2 is SQIVND (reference sequence). This CDR3 has 18 residues. After removal of 5 bases from V and 3 bases from J, the junction contained 14 bases not matched to a gene. Source material: PBMCs. The rearrangement links TRBV19 to TRBJ2-3; 10 bases are a match to TRBD2. The clonotype originates from a woman in her 40s in good health and CMV-seropositive. CDR3 sequence (DNA): TGTGCCAGTAGTCCCGGGCCCCGACTAGCGGGTAGGACAGATACGCAGTATTTT. Translation: CASSPGPRLAGRTDTQYF.